This T cell receptor (beta chain) emerged from a study of technical replicates of blood from a handful of donors. The assay was immunoSEQ multiplex PCR, and TCRdb's table has in-frame clones only and misses some. Of approximately 70,000 clones in the sample, 95% to 98% were seen once. The V end was cut by 8 bases, the J end by 7 bases, with 17 bases between. CDR1 is GTSNPN and CDR2 is SVGIG in the germline V gene (reference sequence). This CDR3 comprises 12 residues. The sequenced sample was T cells isolated from PBMCs. This sequence was found in a human donor in good health. The J gene is TRBJ1-2, the V gene TRBV30; D not certain. In nucleotides, the CDR3 is TGTGCCGAAGGTGAGGGAGAAGGTGGCTACACCTTC. Encoded protein: CAEGEGEGGYTF. Drawing the rest from reference TRBV30 and TRBJ1-2, the complete variable domain is SQTIHQWPATLVQPVGSPLSLECTVEGTSNPNLYWYRQAAGRGLQLLFYSVGIGQISSEVPQNLSASRPQDRQFILSSKKLLLSDSGFYLCAEGEGEGGYTFGSGTRLTVV.